This TCR beta chain was captured by sequencing in a study of cytomegalovirus exposure and HLA in healthy donors. Study findings and constraints: On later analysis, the bulk of CMV-associated TCR beta chains appeared to be HLA-restricted.

This PCR relied on a set of 60 Vbeta primers and 13 Jbeta primers. Clones were sequenced by immunoSEQ multiplex PCR, and TCRdb holds only the in-frame ones, with some missing. There are approximately 140,000 clones in the sample; around 72% occur only once, and about 3.1% lies in the top ten. The CDR3 spans 11 residues. Trimming cost V 5 bases and J 2 bases, with 4 bases left between them. Looked up from germline, CDR1 is MDHEN and CDR2 is SYDVKM. Regarding this clone: Its antigen is still unknown.

The chain employs TRBV28 and TRBJ2-7, with unresolved D. The sequence was collected from a human donor in good health. The sequencing sample was made of PBMCs. The CDR3 here is CASSNTYEQYF. CDR3 in DNA: TGTGCCAGCAGTAACACCTACGAGCAGTACTTC.